This is a list of T cell receptor beta chains from one sample in a study of cytotoxic CD8 clonotypes in ibrutinib-treated CLL. Assay used: immunoSEQ multiplex PCR; TCRdb lists only in-frame clones, some missing. The sample holds some 300,000 clones; just under 80% are singletons and the top ten take 6.5% to 8.5%. Sequenced material: PBMCs, taken before ibrutinib treatment. The receptor source for this set is a human donor with chronic lymphocytic leukemia. Both conserved end residues are part of each CDR3. A D gene is named only where the DNA matches it firmly. Clone size is not always given. Where it is, it says once, few, many or a class for expanded clones.

d_call clone_size j_call v_call cdr3_aa cdr3_nt
NA NA TRBJ1-1 TRBV19 CASSYAGSAAFF TGTGCCAGTAGTTATGCAGGGTCTGCAGCTTTCTTT
TRBD1 NA TRBJ2-5 TRBV10-3 CAISESLRGQGETQYF TGTGCCATCAGTGAGTCGCTTAGGGGGCAGGGAGAGACCCAGTACTTC
TRBD1 NA TRBJ2-7 TRBV7-6 CASSLGGIGTGSF TGTGCCAGCAGCTTAGGAGGAATAGGGACAGGGTCCTTC
TRBD1 NA TRBJ1-5 TRBV10-3 CAISDRGGNQPQHF TGTGCCATCAGCGACAGGGGCGGCAATCAGCCCCAGCATTTT
TRBD1 NA TRBJ2-3 TRBV7-9 CASSSTGADTQYF TGTGCCAGTAGCTCGACAGGGGCAGATACGCAGTATTTT
TRBD1 few TRBJ1-2 TRBV29-1 CSVPTIWAGGSNYGYTF TGCAGCGTCCCGACGATATGGGCAGGGGGCTCCAACTATGGCTACACCTTC
NA NA TRBJ1-1 TRBV25-1 CASSTQVGEAFF TGTGCCAGCAGCACCCAAGTCGGAGAAGCTTTCTTT
NA NA TRBJ1-2 TRBV6-6 CASSYSIRDYGYTF TGTGCCAGCAGTTACTCGATCCGGGACTATGGCTACACCTTC
TRBD1 NA TRBJ2-3 TRBV2 CASSSGTGGDTQYF TGTGCCAGCAGTTCGGGGACAGGGGGAGATACGCAGTATTTT
TRBD2 NA TRBJ2-3 TRBV9 CASSVLGGISTDTQYF TGTGCCAGCAGCGTTCTCGGGGGGATCAGCACAGATACGCAGTATTTT
TRBD1 NA TRBJ2-2 TRBV5-1 CASSRVSTGEKGELFF TGCGCCAGCAGCAGAGTATCGACAGGGGAGAAAGGGGAGCTGTTTTTT
TRBD2 NA TRBJ2-4 TRBV25-1 CASSDIAGEAKNIQYF TGTGCCAGCAGTGATATAGCGGGGGAAGCCAAAAACATTCAGTACTTC
TRBD2 NA TRBJ2-7 TRBV7-6 CASSLTGLADYEQYF TGTGCCAGCAGCTTAACGGGACTAGCAGATTACGAGCAGTACTTC
NA few TRBJ2-3 TRBV29-1 CSVDPRNTDTQYF TGCAGCGTTGACCCTCGAAACACAGATACGCAGTATTTT
TRBD2 NA TRBJ2-5 TRBV7-7 CASSPLPSGRSLGQTQYF TGTGCTAGCAGCCCCCTCCCTAGCGGGAGGAGTCTTGGTCAGACCCAGTACTTC
NA NA TRBJ2-1 TRBV7-9 CASSARRQEPYNEQFF TGTGCCAGCAGCGCGAGACGACAGGAGCCCTACAATGAGCAGTTCTTC
NA NA TRBJ1-2 TRBV4-1 CASSQDSGLSHYGYTF TGCGCCAGCAGCCAAGATTCGGGTCTCTCCCACTATGGCTACACCTTC
NA NA TRBJ2-3 TRBV5-1 CASSLQGWTDTQYF TGCGCCAGCAGCTTGCAAGGGTGGACAGATACGCAGTATTTT
NA NA TRBJ1-1 TRBV10-3 CAISERKEAGTEAFF TGTGCCATCAGTGAGAGGAAGGAGGCGGGCACTGAAGCTTTCTTT
TRBD2 NA TRBJ2-2 TRBV4-1 CASSQVSGINTGELFF TGCGCCAGCAGCCAAGTTAGCGGGATAAACACCGGGGAGCTGTTTTTT
TRBD2 NA TRBJ2-3 TRBV11-2 CASRARLAGTDTQYF TGTGCCAGCAGGGCCAGGCTAGCGGGCACAGATACGCAGTATTTT
NA NA TRBJ2-3 TRBV11-3 CASSLWSALGTDTQYF TGTGCCAGCAGCTTATGGAGCGCATTAGGCACAGATACGCAGTATTTT
TRBD1 NA TRBJ1-5 TRBV23-1 CASSQSTGEGNQPQHF TGCGCCAGCAGTCAATCAACAGGGGAGGGCAATCAGCCCCAGCATTTT
NA few TRBJ2-7 TRBV9 CASSADRRGEQYF TGTGCCAGCAGTGCGGACAGAAGGGGCGAGCAGTACTTC
NA NA TRBJ2-5 TRBV5-4 CASSPAGTVGPETQYF TGTGCCAGCAGCCCGGCGGGGACAGTGGGGCCAGAGACCCAGTACTTC
NA NA TRBJ1-2 TRBV30 CAWSMGLSGRYGYTF TGTGCCTGGAGTATGGGACTCTCGGGGAGGTATGGCTACACCTTC
NA once TRBJ2-1 TRBV27 CASSFSHEQFF TGTGCCAGCAGTTTTTCCCATGAGCAGTTCTTC
NA many TRBJ1-4 TRBV5-4 CASSWGTLGNEKLFF TGTGCCAGCAGCTGGGGGACGCTTGGAAATGAAAAACTGTTTTTT
NA NA TRBJ2-3 TRBV6-5 CASSPPGTDTQYF TGTGCCAGCAGCCCGCCGGGCACAGATACGCAGTATTTT
TRBD2 NA TRBJ2-1 TRBV4-1 CASSRDALAGGYNEQFF TGCGCCAGCAGCCGCGACGCCCTAGCGGGAGGGTACAATGAGCAGTTCTTC
TRBD1 NA TRBJ2-1 TRBV25-1 CASSDPPTGTDNEQFF TGTGCCAGCAGTGACCCCCCCACCGGGACAGACAATGAGCAGTTCTTC
TRBD2 NA TRBJ2-5 TRBV27 CASSSGLAGVSQETQYF TGTGCCAGCAGTTCGGGACTAGCGGGAGTATCCCAAGAGACCCAGTACTTC